A selection of T cell receptor beta chains follows, all from one sample in a study of blood T cell repertoires in COVID-19. Clones were read by immunoSEQ multiplex PCR, and TCRdb kept only the in-frame ones, dropping some. The sample includes some 220,000 clones, almost 85% of them seen just once. Sequencing was carried out using peripheral blood. The receptors here all came from a man aged 50-59 years with COVID-19, enrolled during active disease. CDR3s include the opening cysteine and the closing phenylalanine or tryptophan. Fields, in order: D gene, J gene, clone size, V gene, CDR3 protein, CDR3 DNA. D genes are given only for firm matches. A clone size is listed for some rows: how often the clone was seen (once, few, many), or a class if it is expanded.

D: TRBD1; J: TRBJ1-3; size: .; V: TRBV6-5; CDR3: CASRTGGSGNTIYF; DNA: TGTGCCAGCAGGACAGGGGGCTCTGGAAACACCATATATTTT
D: .; J: TRBJ2-7; size: .; V: TRBV7-9; CDR3: CASSQIARGTYEQYF; DNA: TGTGCCAGCAGCCAAATAGCCAGGGGAACCTACGAGCAGTACTTC
D: TRBD2; J: TRBJ2-7; size: few; V: TRBV11-2; CDR3: CASSLLAGKGEQYF; DNA: TGTGCCAGCAGCTTACTAGCGGGGAAAGGCGAGCAGTACTTC
D: TRBD2; J: TRBJ2-1; size: .; V: TRBV25-1; CDR3: CASSQGSGGDEQFF; DNA: TGTGCCAGCAGTCAAGGGAGCGGGGGGGATGAGCAGTTCTTC
D: .; J: TRBJ2-7; size: .; V: TRBV12-3/TRBV12-4; CDR3: CASTNTDNYEQYF; DNA: TGTGCCAGCACCAATACGGACAACTACGAGCAGTACTTC
D: TRBD1; J: TRBJ1-2; size: .; V: TRBV27; CDR3: CASSLDTGAGGYTF; DNA: TGTGCCAGCAGTCTGGATACAGGGGCCGGGGGCTACACCTTC
D: .; J: TRBJ1-1; size: .; V: TRBV7-8; CDR3: CASSLYVSPGTEAFF; DNA: TGTGCCAGCAGCTTATATGTGTCCCCGGGCACTGAAGCTTTCTTT
D: TRBD2; J: TRBJ2-1; size: .; V: TRBV9; CDR3: CASSVSGNEGYNEQFF; DNA: TGTGCCAGCAGCGTTAGCGGGAATGAGGGTTACAATGAGCAGTTCTTC
D: .; J: TRBJ1-5; size: .; V: TRBV19; CDR3: CASSGRGGANQPQHF; DNA: TGTGCCAGTAGTGGAAGAGGGGGTGCGAATCAGCCCCAGCATTTT
D: .; J: TRBJ1-5; size: .; V: TRBV7-2; CDR3: CASSSWGRNQPQHF; DNA: TGTGCCAGCAGCTCTTGGGGGAGGAATCAGCCCCAGCATTTT
D: TRBD1; J: TRBJ2-1; size: .; V: TRBV6-1; CDR3: CASSEFGTDYNEQFF; DNA: TGTGCCAGCAGTGAATTTGGGACAGACTACAATGAGCAGTTCTTC
D: TRBD1; J: TRBJ2-7; size: once; V: TRBV7-9; CDR3: CASSLGGTGVGNEQYF; DNA: TGTGCCAGCAGCTTAGGCGGGACAGGGGTCGGCAACGAGCAGTACTTC
D: .; J: TRBJ2-2; size: .; V: TRBV12-3/TRBV12-4; CDR3: CASRGGGSGELFF; DNA: TGTGCCAGTCGAGGGGGGGGATCCGGGGAGCTGTTTTTT
D: TRBD1; J: TRBJ1-1; size: .; V: TRBV10-3; CDR3: CATRGGLTEAFF; DNA: TGTGCCACCAGGGGGGGGCTGACTGAAGCTTTCTTT
D: .; J: TRBJ1-2; size: .; V: TRBV2; CDR3: CASKETQFYGYTF; DNA: TGTGCCAGCAAAGAGACACAATTCTATGGCTACACCTTC